Listed below are T cell receptor beta chains from one sample, sequenced in a study of cytomegalovirus exposure and HLA in healthy donors. The assay was immunoSEQ multiplex PCR, and TCRdb's table has in-frame clones only and misses some. The table includes some 180,000 clones, 82% detected once. Sequencing was carried out using PBMCs. These receptors were collected from a man aged 40-49 years in good health and CMV-seronegative. Both conserved end residues are trimmed from each CDR3.

j_call v_call cdr3_aa
TRBJ1-4 TRBV6-5 ASRRDSTTNEKLF
TRBJ1-1 TRBV7-9 ASSGTAAAEAF
TRBJ2-1 TRBV7-9 ASQSGRDVYNEQF
TRBJ1-5 TRBV5-1 ASSLTGYSNQPQH
TRBJ2-3 TRBV9 ASSVGLARPDTQY
TRBJ2-5 TRBV5-1 ASSLAGTRGLETQY
TRBJ1-1 TRBV5-6 ASSFDRRAEAF
TRBJ2-5 TRBV10-3 AISESAGVGKETQY
TRBJ2-5 TRBV9 ASSVAAGHQETQY
TRBJ2-5 TRBV7-9 ASSLASGGLQETQY
TRBJ2-7 TRBV14 ASSQVSYEQY
TRBJ1-5 TRBV4-1 ASSQDIGQGARQPQH
TRBJ2-1 TRBV25-1 ASKAYNEQF
TRBJ1-6 TRBV4-2 ASSQEAGRSYNSPLH
TRBJ1-4 TRBV7-3 ASSLRGGTNEKLF
TRBJ2-3 TRBV9 ASSVPYPGQGRDGSTDTQY
TRBJ1-2 TRBV4-3 ASSQDGQGAGGYT
TRBJ1-5 TRBV19 ASSIVGRGGYQPQH
TRBJ2-5 TRBV19 ASSISLAGETQY
TRBJ2-3 TRBV30 AWSDYRGRSTDTQY
TRBJ1-3 TRBV5-1 ASSLRTGGNTIY
TRBJ2-1 TRBV7-2 ASSKSRLAGGQF
TRBJ2-3 TRBV7-9 ASSPTRGTPLY
TRBJ2-7 TRBV9 ASSQREGPYEQY
TRBJ2-5 TRBV5-1 ASSPVGGQETQY
TRBJ2-6 TRBV6-1 ASSDDRAPYSGANVLT
TRBJ1-1 TRBV27 ASSLRVPNTEAF
TRBJ2-3 TRBV5-4 ASSLASTDTQY
TRBJ2-3 TRBV28 ASSGTGTGRADTQY
TRBJ1-1 TRBV10-3 AIFRGTGEAF
TRBJ2-5 TRBV2 ASSYLAVKETQY
TRBJ1-1 TRBV19 ASSLMTGGATEAF
TRBJ2-6 TRBV7-2 ASSFRGDRRYSGANVLT
TRBJ2-1 TRBV27 ASSSGLHYEQF
TRBJ1-2 TRBV30 AFIPGQGANGYT
TRBJ1-2 TRBV6-1 ASSELGQGYGYT
TRBJ1-1 TRBV6-5 ASSYEDYTEAF
TRBJ1-1 TRBV19 ASSIDTGTLREAF
TRBJ1-2 TRBV5-1 ASSLSLGGYT
TRBJ2-4 TRBV4-3 ASSQDTGLAKNIQY
TRBJ1-5 TRBV5-1 ASSSPTGGQSNQPQH
TRBJ2-1 TRBV6-5 ASSYIRTSGGAEQF
TRBJ2-3 TRBV30 AWGTGTGDDTQY
TRBJ2-1 TRBV12-2 ASRLPQWTSGRSYNEQF
TRBJ2-1 TRBV4-2 ASSQDGGTSVPPEQF
TRBJ2-7 TRBV6-5 ASRATSGGPYEQY
TRBJ2-7 TRBV7-2 ASAQWYEQY
TRBJ2-2 TRBV29-1 SAAGRRYTGELF
TRBJ2-1 TRBV29-1 SVEGLHNEQF
TRBJ1-1 TRBV2 ASSVPSYTEAF
TRBJ1-5 TRBV7-2 ASSGGQVNQPQH
TRBJ2-5 TRBV11-3 ASSFRRGRAETQY
TRBJ1-1 TRBV10-3 AISARTEMNTEAF
TRBJ2-1 TRBV7-9 ASSEGPSAYNEQF
TRBJ2-1 TRBV4-2 ASSRRGGRNNEQF